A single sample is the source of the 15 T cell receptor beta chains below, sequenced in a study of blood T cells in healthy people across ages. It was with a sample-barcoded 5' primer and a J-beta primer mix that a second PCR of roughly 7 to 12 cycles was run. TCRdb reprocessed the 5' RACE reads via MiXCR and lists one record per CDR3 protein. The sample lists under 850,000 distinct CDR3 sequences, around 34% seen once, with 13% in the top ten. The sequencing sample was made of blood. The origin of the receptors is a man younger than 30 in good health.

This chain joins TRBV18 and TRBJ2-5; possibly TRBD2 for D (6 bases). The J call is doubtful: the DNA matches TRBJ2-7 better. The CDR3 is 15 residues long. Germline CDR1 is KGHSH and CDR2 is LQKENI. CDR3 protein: CASSPPGGALYEQYF. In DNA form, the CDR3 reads TGTGCCAGCTCACCACCGGGCGGGGCCCTCTACGAGCAGTACTTC.

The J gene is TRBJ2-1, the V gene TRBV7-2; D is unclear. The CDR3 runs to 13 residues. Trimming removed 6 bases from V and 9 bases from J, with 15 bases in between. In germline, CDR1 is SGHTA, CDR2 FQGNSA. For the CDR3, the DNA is TGTGCCAGCAGTCCGACCCTATTGGGTGAGCAGTTCTTC. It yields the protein CASSPTLLGEQFF.

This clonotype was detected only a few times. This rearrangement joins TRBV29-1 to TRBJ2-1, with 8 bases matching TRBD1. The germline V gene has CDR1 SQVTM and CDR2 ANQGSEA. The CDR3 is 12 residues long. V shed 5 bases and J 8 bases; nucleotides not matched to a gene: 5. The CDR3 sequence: CSVPNRGDEQFF. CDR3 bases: TGCAGCGTTCCGAACAGGGGGGATGAGCAGTTCTTC.

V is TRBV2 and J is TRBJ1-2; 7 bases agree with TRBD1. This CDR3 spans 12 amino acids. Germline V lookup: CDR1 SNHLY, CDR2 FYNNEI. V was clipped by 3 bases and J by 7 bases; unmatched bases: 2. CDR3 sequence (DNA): TGTGCCAGCAGTGAGTCAGGGGGTGGCTACACCTTC. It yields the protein CASSESGGGYTF.

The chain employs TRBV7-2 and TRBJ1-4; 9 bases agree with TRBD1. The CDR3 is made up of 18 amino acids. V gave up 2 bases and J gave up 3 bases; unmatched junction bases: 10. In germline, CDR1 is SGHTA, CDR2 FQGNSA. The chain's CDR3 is CASSLRGQGSVSNEKLFF. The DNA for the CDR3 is TGTGCCAGCAGCTTAAGGGGACAGGGAAGTGTGTCTAATGAAAAACTGTTTTTT.

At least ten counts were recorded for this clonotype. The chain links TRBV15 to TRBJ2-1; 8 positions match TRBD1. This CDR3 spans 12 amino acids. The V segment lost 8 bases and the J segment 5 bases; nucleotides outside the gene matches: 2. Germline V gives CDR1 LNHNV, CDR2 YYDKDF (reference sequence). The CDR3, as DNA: TGTGCCACCGGGACAGGCGACAATGAGCAGTTCTTC. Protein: CATGTGDNEQFF.

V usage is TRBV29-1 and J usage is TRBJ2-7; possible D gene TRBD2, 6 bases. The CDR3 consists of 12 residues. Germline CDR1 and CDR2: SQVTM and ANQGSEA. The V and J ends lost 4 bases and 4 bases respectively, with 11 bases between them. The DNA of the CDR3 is TGCAGCGTTGGGGAGGACCAATACGAGCAGTACTTC. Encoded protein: CSVGEDQYEQYF.

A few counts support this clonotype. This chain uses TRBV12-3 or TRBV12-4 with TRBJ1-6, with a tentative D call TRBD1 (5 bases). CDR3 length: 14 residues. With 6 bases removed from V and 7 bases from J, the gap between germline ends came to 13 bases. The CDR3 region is CASSPDKFNSPLHF. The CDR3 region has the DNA TGTGCCAGCAGCCCGGACAAGTTCAATTCACCCCTCCACTTT.

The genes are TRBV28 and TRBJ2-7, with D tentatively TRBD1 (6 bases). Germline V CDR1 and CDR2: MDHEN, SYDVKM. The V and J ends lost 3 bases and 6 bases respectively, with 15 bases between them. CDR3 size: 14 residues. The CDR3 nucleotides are TGTGCCAGCAGTTTCGATGGGGGCTCACTCGAGCAGTACTTC. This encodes CASSFDGGSLEQYF.

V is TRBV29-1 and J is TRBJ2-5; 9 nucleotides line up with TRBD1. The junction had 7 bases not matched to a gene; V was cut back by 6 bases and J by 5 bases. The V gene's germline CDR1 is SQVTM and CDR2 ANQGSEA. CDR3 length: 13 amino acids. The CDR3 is CSVIQGAGETQYF. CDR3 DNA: TGCAGCGTGATACAGGGGGCGGGGGAGACCCAGTACTTC.

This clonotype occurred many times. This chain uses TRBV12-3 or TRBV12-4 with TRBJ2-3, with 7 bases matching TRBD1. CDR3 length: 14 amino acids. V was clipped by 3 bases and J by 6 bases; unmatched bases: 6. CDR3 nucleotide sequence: TGTGCCAGCAGTTTTTTTGGACAGGCCGATACGCAGTATTTT. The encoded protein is CASSFFGQADTQYF.

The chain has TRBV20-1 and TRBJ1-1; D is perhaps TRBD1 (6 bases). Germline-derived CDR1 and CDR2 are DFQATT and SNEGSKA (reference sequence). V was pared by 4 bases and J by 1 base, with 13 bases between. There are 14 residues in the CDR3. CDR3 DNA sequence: TGCAGTGCTAAACCGGGGGGGGCGAACACTGAAGCTTTCTTT. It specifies CSAKPGGANTEAFF.

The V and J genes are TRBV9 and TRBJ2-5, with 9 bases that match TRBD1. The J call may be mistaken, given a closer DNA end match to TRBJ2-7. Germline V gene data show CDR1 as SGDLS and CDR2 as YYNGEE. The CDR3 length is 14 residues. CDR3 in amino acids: CASSVTGGNSEQYF. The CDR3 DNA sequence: TGTGCCAGCAGCGTAACAGGGGGCAACTCCGAGCAGTACTTC.

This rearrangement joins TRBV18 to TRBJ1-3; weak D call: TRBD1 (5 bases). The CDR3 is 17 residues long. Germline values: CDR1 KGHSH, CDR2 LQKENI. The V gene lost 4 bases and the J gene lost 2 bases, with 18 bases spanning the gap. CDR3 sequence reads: CASSQATGLVAGNTIYF. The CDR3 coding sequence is TGTGCCAGCTCACAAGCTACGGGACTAGTCGCTGGAAACACCATATATTTT.

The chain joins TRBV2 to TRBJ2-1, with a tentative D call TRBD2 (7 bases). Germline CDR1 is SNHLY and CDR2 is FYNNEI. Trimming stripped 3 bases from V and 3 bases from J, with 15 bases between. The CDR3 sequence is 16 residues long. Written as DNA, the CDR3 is TGTGCCAGCAGTGATAGCGCGGGGGCCATCTACAATGAGCAGTTCTTC. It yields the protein CASSDSAGAIYNEQFF.